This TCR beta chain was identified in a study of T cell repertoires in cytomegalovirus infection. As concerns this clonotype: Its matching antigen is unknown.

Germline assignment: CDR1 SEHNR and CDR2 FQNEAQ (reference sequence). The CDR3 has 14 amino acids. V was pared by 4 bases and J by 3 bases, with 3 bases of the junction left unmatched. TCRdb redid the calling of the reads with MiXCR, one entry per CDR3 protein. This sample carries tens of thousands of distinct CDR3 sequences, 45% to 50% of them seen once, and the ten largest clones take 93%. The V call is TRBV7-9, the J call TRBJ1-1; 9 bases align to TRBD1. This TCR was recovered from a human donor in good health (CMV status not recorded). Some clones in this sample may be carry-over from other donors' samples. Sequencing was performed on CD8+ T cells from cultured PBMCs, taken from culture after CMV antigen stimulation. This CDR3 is CASSSRQGDTEAFF. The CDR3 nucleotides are TGTGCCAGCAGCTCGCGACAGGGGGACACTGAAGCTTTCTTT.